These T cell receptor beta chains were read from a single sample in a study of T cells after yellow fever vaccination. MiXCR, run by TCRdb on the 5' RACE reads, gives a single entry per CDR3 protein. This table has approximately 300,000 distinct CDR3 sequences, roughly a tenth appearing once. The starting material was CD4+ T cells sorted from PBMCs, obtained 45 days after the yellow fever booster vaccination. Receptors originate from a man between 18 and 29 years old who received the YFV17D yellow fever vaccine. Both conserved end residues are part of each CDR3. D genes are given only for firm matches. Not all rows give a size; the values are once, few, many and, for expanded clones, a class.

abundance	d_gene	v_gene	j_gene	CDR3aa	CDR3nt
NA	TRBD1	TRBV5-1	TRBJ1-1	CASSPPRQGSEAFF	TGCGCCAGCAGCCCACCCCGACAGGGCTCTGAAGCTTTCTTT
NA	NA	TRBV5-1	TRBJ1-1	CASSWATGNTEAFF	TGCGCCAGCAGCTGGGCGACAGGGAACACTGAAGCTTTCTTT
many	NA	TRBV4-2	TRBJ2-7	CASSQPLGTRQIEQYF	TGTGCCAGCAGCCAACCTTTAGGGACGAGGCAGATCGAGCAGTACTTC
NA	TRBD2	TRBV12-3/TRBV12-4	TRBJ2-3	CASRRLAEGTQYF	TGTGCCAGCAGGAGACTAGCGGAGGGTACGCAGTATTTT
NA	NA	TRBV7-9	TRBJ2-7	CASSTSTGDEQYF	TGTGCCAGCAGCACCTCGACAGGCGACGAGCAGTACTTC
few	TRBD1	TRBV4-2	TRBJ2-7	CASSQTRTGQGAYEQYF	TGTGCCAGCAGCCAAACCCGGACAGGGCAGGGAGCTTACGAGCAGTACTTC
few	NA	TRBV7-9	TRBJ2-1	CASSFSHYNEQFF	TGTGCCAGCAGCTTTTCCCACTACAATGAGCAGTTCTTC
few	TRBD1	TRBV6-1	TRBJ1-1	CASSEVGTGEAFF	TGTGCCAGCAGTGAAGTTGGGACAGGCGAAGCTTTCTTT
NA	NA	TRBV30	TRBJ1-6	CAWEGQPNSPLHF	TGTGCCTGGGAAGGGCAGCCCAATTCACCCCTCCACTTT
NA	NA	TRBV7-2	TRBJ1-2	CASSPLPGDGYTF	TGTGCCAGCAGCCCCCTTCCGGGGGATGGCTACACCTTC
NA	TRBD1	TRBV30	TRBJ2-2	CARTGTGSNTGELFF	TGTGCCCGGACCGGGACAGGGTCGAACACCGGGGAGCTGTTTTTT
NA	TRBD2	TRBV4-3	TRBJ2-3	CASSPAFGAGGRSDTQYF	TGCGCCAGCAGCCCCGCGTTTGGAGCGGGGGGGCGTTCCGATACGCAGTATTTT
many	TRBD1	TRBV6-5	TRBJ1-2	CASSRPGQGKEGYTF	TGTGCCAGCAGCCGCCCGGGACAGGGGAAGGAGGGCTACACCTTC
few	NA	TRBV6-5	TRBJ1-3	CASSPSGTSGNTIYF	TGTGCCAGCAGTCCCAGCGGTACCTCTGGAAACACCATATATTTT
few	TRBD1	TRBV10-3	TRBJ1-1	CAISDSQGMGTEAFF	TGTGCCATCAGTGATTCACAGGGGATGGGCACTGAAGCTTTCTTT
many	NA	TRBV7-6	TRBJ2-5	CASSLVGRETQYF	TGTGCCAGCAGCTTAGTTGGGAGAGAGACCCAGTACTTC
many	NA	TRBV7-2	TRBJ1-1	CASSLGEGYTEAFF	TGTGCCAGCAGCTTGGGGGAGGGGTATACTGAAGCTTTCTTT
few	NA	TRBV7-2	TRBJ2-7	CASSIARGDEQYF	TGTGCCAGCAGCATCGCCAGGGGCGACGAGCAGTACTTC
many	NA	TRBV5-1	TRBJ2-7	CASSRPPELGRDEQYF	TGCGCCAGCAGTCGGCCCCCGGAACTCGGGCGGGACGAGCAGTACTTC
NA	NA	TRBV7-2	TRBJ1-1	CASSLGGSRTEAFF	TGTGCCAGCAGCTTAGGGGGGAGTCGCACTGAAGCTTTCTTT
few	NA	TRBV4-3	TRBJ1-1	CASSQDGGRVGNTEAFF	TGCGCCAGCAGCCAAGACGGGGGGCGTGTAGGGAACACTGAAGCTTTCTTT
NA	NA	TRBV6-2/TRBV6-3	TRBJ1-5	CASSRGGYSNQPQHF	TGTGCCAGCAGTCGAGGGGGGTATAGCAATCAGCCCCAGCATTTT
few	NA	TRBV4-3	TRBJ1-2	CASSQDSGGGYTF	TGCGCCAGCAGCCAAGATTCCGGAGGAGGCTACACCTTC
few	NA	TRBV6-5	TRBJ2-5	CASRYIETQYF	TGTGCCAGCAGATATATCGAGACCCAGTACTTC
few	TRBD1	TRBV7-3	TRBJ1-2	CASSSGQGIGGYTF	TGTGCCAGCAGCTCCGGACAGGGTATAGGTGGCTACACCTTC
many	NA	TRBV12-3/TRBV12-4	TRBJ2-3	CASSPYEGGPTDTQYF	TGTGCCAGCAGCCCGTATGAGGGGGGCCCCACAGATACGCAGTATTTT
many	NA	TRBV11-2	TRBJ1-2	CASSPLGQRGHGYTF	TGTGCCAGCAGCCCGCTCGGACAGAGGGGCCATGGCTACACCTTC
few	TRBD1	TRBV13	TRBJ1-3	CASSTYTGGGFHSGNTIYF	TGTGCCAGCAGCACCTATACAGGGGGCGGCTTCCACTCTGGAAACACCATATATTTT
NA	NA	TRBV7-8	TRBJ1-2	CASSLDRGTGYTF	TGTGCCAGCAGCTTAGACCGCGGGACTGGCTACACCTTC
NA	NA	TRBV10-3	TRBJ1-3	CAIRTGSSTGNTIYF	TGTGCCATCAGAACAGGGTCCTCTACTGGAAACACCATATATTTT
few	TRBD2	TRBV7-3	TRBJ2-5	CASSSERGGSQETQYF	TGTGCCAGCAGTTCTGAGCGGGGGGGAAGCCAAGAGACCCAGTACTTC
few	NA	TRBV7-2	TRBJ2-3	CASSQDREVDTQYF	TGTGCCAGCAGCCAAGACAGGGAGGTAGATACGCAGTATTTT
few	TRBD1	TRBV11-2	TRBJ1-1	CASSLEAGGIAEAFF	TGTGCCAGCAGCTTAGAAGCAGGGGGCATAGCTGAAGCTTTCTTT
many	TRBD1	TRBV27	TRBJ1-1	CASRLGTGGFTLAEAFF	TGTGCCAGTCGTCTGGGGACAGGGGGCTTTACTTTGGCTGAAGCTTTCTTT
few	NA	TRBV18	TRBJ1-1	CASSPRGLQNTEAFF	TGTGCCAGCTCACCACGGGGACTCCAGAACACTGAAGCTTTCTTT
few	NA	TRBV28	TRBJ2-5	CASRAGLQETQYF	TGTGCCAGCCGCGCAGGTCTTCAAGAGACCCAGTACTTC
few	NA	TRBV20-1	TRBJ2-3	CSARDRSGLRDTQYF	TGCAGTGCTAGAGACCGTTCGGGCCTGAGGGATACGCAGTATTTT
few	TRBD2	TRBV4-2	TRBJ2-1	CASSRYTSEPGNEQFF	TGTGCCAGCAGCCGATACACTAGCGAACCAGGCAATGAGCAGTTCTTC
few	NA	TRBV19	TRBJ1-5	CASSTWNRNQPQHF	TGTGCCAGTAGTACGTGGAACCGCAATCAGCCCCAGCATTTT
few	NA	TRBV18	TRBJ1-1	CASSPQGITNTEAFF	TGTGCCAGCTCACCTCAAGGGATCACTAACACTGAAGCTTTCTTT
NA	NA	TRBV12-3/TRBV12-4	TRBJ1-2	CASSFSGPPRGYTF	TGTGCCAGCAGTTTCTCGGGTCCGCCGCGGGGGTACACCTTC
NA	TRBD2	TRBV24-1	TRBJ2-1	CATSDASGGVNNEQFF	TGTGCCACCAGTGATGCTAGCGGGGGGGTAAACAATGAGCAGTTCTTC
NA	NA	TRBV7-6	TRBJ2-6	CASSPFMGRTGANVLTF	TGTGCCAGCAGCCCCTTTATGGGGAGAACTGGGGCCAACGTCCTGACTTTC
few	NA	TRBV5-6	TRBJ2-4	CASSLAQGSWNIQYF	TGTGCCAGCAGCTTGGCACAGGGTTCTTGGAACATTCAGTACTTC
few	NA	TRBV10-3	TRBJ1-5	CAISPSNQPQHF	TGTGCCATCAGCCCTAGCAATCAGCCCCAGCATTTT
NA	NA	TRBV7-3	TRBJ1-1	CASSALGNTEAFF	TGTGCCAGCAGCGCCCTGGGGAACACTGAAGCTTTCTTT